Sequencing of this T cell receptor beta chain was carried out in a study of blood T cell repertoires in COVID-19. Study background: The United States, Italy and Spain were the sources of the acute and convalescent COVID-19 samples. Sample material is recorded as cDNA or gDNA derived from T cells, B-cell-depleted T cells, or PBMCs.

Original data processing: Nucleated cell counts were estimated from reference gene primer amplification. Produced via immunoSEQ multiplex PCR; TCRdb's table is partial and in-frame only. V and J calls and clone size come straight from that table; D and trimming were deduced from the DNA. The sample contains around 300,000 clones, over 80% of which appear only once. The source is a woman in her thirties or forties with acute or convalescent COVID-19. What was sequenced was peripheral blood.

In nucleotides, the CDR3 is TGTGCCAGCAGCACGGGACAGGGGCGATTAGGCGCAGATACGCAGTATTTT. Translated, it gives CASSTGQGRLGADTQYF. The gene calls are TRBV7-6 and TRBJ2-3, with 10 bases that match TRBD1. The CDR3 is made up of 17 amino acids. With 5 bases clipped from V and 4 bases from J, the junction kept 12 bases outside the gene matches. The germline V gene encodes CDR1 SGHVS and CDR2 FNYEAQ. The full variable domain, completed using reference TRBV7-6 and TRBJ2-3, is GAGVSQSPRYKVTKRGQDVALRCDPISGHVSLYWYRQALGQGPEFLTYFNYEAQQDKSGLPNDRFSAERPEGSISTLTIQRTEQRDSAMYRCASSTGQGRLGADTQYFGPGTRLTVL.